A selection of T cell receptor beta chains follows, all from one sample in a study of blood T cell repertoires in COVID-19. Repertoires were generated with immunoSEQ multiplex PCR, while TCRdb's copy carries only in-frame clones and drops some. The table includes tens of thousands of clones, 60% to 80% detected once. The specimen sequenced was peripheral blood. The source is a woman between 70 and 85 years old with acute or convalescent COVID-19. Each CDR3 is given with its conserved first and last residue. A D gene is named only where the DNA matches it firmly. Clone size is shown for a subset of rows, as once, few, many or a class of expanded clone.

clone size: NA
J gene: TRBJ1-6
V gene: TRBV5-8
D gene: NA
CDR3 protein: CASSLNRGSYNSPLHF
CDR3 DNA: TGTGCCAGCAGCCTGAATCGGGGCTCCTATAATTCACCCCTCCACTTT

clone size: once
J gene: TRBJ1-3
V gene: TRBV6-5
D gene: TRBD1
CDR3 protein: CASSSDRAGNTIYF
CDR3 DNA: TGTGCCAGCAGTTCGGACAGGGCTGGAAACACCATATATTTT

clone size: few
J gene: TRBJ2-7
V gene: TRBV28
D gene: TRBD2
CDR3 protein: CASRRGWGPGPRLAERYEQYF
CDR3 DNA: TGTGCCAGCAGGAGAGGCTGGGGACCTGGGCCTCGACTAGCGGAAAGATACGAGCAGTACTTC

clone size: NA
J gene: TRBJ1-6
V gene: TRBV7-8
D gene: TRBD1
CDR3 protein: CASSLAWTGDFNSPLHF
CDR3 DNA: TGTGCCAGCAGCTTAGCCTGGACAGGGGACTTCAATTCACCCCTCCACTTT

clone size: few
J gene: TRBJ2-5
V gene: TRBV6-4
D gene: TRBD2
CDR3 protein: CASRSVVAGDLAETQYF
CDR3 DNA: TGTGCCAGCAGATCCGTGGTAGCGGGAGACCTAGCGGAGACCCAGTACTTC

clone size: few
J gene: TRBJ2-1
V gene: TRBV30
D gene: NA
CDR3 protein: CAWSRESYNEQFF
CDR3 DNA: TGTGCCTGGAGCCGGGAATCCTACAATGAGCAGTTCTTC

clone size: few
J gene: TRBJ1-5
V gene: TRBV6-5
D gene: NA
CDR3 protein: CASRHRDQPHQPQHF
CDR3 DNA: TGTGCCAGCAGACACAGGGACCAACCGCATCAGCCCCAGCATTTT

clone size: NA
J gene: TRBJ2-7
V gene: TRBV28
D gene: NA
CDR3 protein: CASPPPNPDSTYEQYF
CDR3 DNA: TGTGCCAGCCCCCCACCTAATCCGGACAGTACCTACGAGCAGTACTTC

clone size: NA
J gene: TRBJ1-2
V gene: TRBV3-1/TRBV3-2
D gene: TRBD1
CDR3 protein: CASSPRQGRGYTF
CDR3 DNA: TGTGCCAGCAGCCCTAGACAGGGCAGGGGCTACACCTTC

clone size: NA
J gene: TRBJ2-7
V gene: TRBV30
D gene: TRBD1
CDR3 protein: CAWSVKGARHEQYF
CDR3 DNA: TGTGCCTGGAGTGTAAAGGGGGCTAGGCACGAGCAGTACTTC

clone size: NA
J gene: TRBJ1-5
V gene: TRBV30
D gene: NA
CDR3 protein: CAWRAHNREGQPQHF
CDR3 DNA: TGTGCCTGGAGGGCTCACAACAGGGAGGGTCAGCCCCAGCATTTT

clone size: NA
J gene: TRBJ1-1
V gene: TRBV7-9
D gene: NA
CDR3 protein: CASSLGSRVNTEAFF
CDR3 DNA: TGTGCCAGCAGCTTAGGTTCGAGGGTGAACACTGAAGCTTTCTTT

clone size: NA
J gene: TRBJ1-5
V gene: TRBV12-3/TRBV12-4
D gene: NA
CDR3 protein: CASTLGGNQPQHF
CDR3 DNA: TGTGCCAGCACCCTAGGCGGCAATCAGCCCCAGCATTTT

clone size: NA
J gene: TRBJ1-6
V gene: TRBV7-2
D gene: TRBD1
CDR3 protein: CASSPRGQGRNSPLHF
CDR3 DNA: TGTGCCAGCAGCCCAAGGGGACAGGGGCGAAATTCACCCCTCCACTTT

clone size: NA
J gene: TRBJ2-7
V gene: TRBV10-3
D gene: TRBD1
CDR3 protein: CAARDRDRYEQYF
CDR3 DNA: TGTGCCGCCCGGGACAGGGACCGCTACGAGCAGTACTTC

clone size: NA
J gene: TRBJ1-5
V gene: TRBV5-1
D gene: NA
CDR3 protein: CASSEKAGGPTRDDQPQHF
CDR3 DNA: TGCGCCAGCAGCGAGAAGGCGGGAGGGCCCACCAGGGATGATCAGCCCCAGCATTTT

clone size: NA
J gene: TRBJ1-6
V gene: TRBV30
D gene: NA
CDR3 protein: CAWKGGASSYNSPLHF
CDR3 DNA: TGTGCCTGGAAGGGAGGGGCCAGCTCCTATAATTCACCCCTCCACTTT

clone size: NA
J gene: TRBJ2-7
V gene: TRBV18
D gene: TRBD2
CDR3 protein: CASSGTSGTYEQYF
CDR3 DNA: TGTGCCAGCTCAGGTACTAGCGGGACCTACGAGCAGTACTTC

clone size: NA
J gene: TRBJ1-6
V gene: TRBV19
D gene: NA
CDR3 protein: CASSIRQDSPLHF
CDR3 DNA: TGTGCCAGTAGTATCCGACAGGATTCACCCCTCCACTTT

clone size: NA
J gene: TRBJ2-1
V gene: TRBV28
D gene: TRBD2
CDR3 protein: CASSGSLFAGGEFF
CDR3 DNA: TGTGCCAGCAGTGGATCCTTGTTTGCGGGAGGGGAGTTCTTC

clone size: NA
J gene: TRBJ1-5
V gene: TRBV30
D gene: TRBD1
CDR3 protein: CAWSGTGGDQPQHF
CDR3 DNA: TGTGCCTGGAGCGGGACAGGGGGCGATCAGCCCCAGCATTTT

clone size: NA
J gene: TRBJ1-2
V gene: TRBV11-2
D gene: NA
CDR3 protein: CASSHPGAGNYGYTF
CDR3 DNA: TGTGCCAGCAGCCACCCAGGGGCCGGAAACTATGGCTACACCTTC

clone size: NA
J gene: TRBJ2-1
V gene: TRBV4-2
D gene: NA
CDR3 protein: CASSQEGAGPNEQFF
CDR3 DNA: TGTGCCAGCAGCCAAGAAGGGGCGGGACCAAATGAGCAGTTCTTC

clone size: few
J gene: TRBJ2-3
V gene: TRBV12-3/TRBV12-4
D gene: NA
CDR3 protein: CASSLAARDTQYF
CDR3 DNA: TGTGCCAGCAGTTTAGCGGCCAGAGATACGCAGTATTTT

clone size: few
J gene: TRBJ1-6
V gene: TRBV7-9
D gene: NA
CDR3 protein: CASSSYGESSPLHF
CDR3 DNA: TGTGCCAGCAGCTCTTATGGGGAGTCCTCACCCCTCCACTTT

clone size: NA
J gene: TRBJ2-5
V gene: TRBV20-1
D gene: TRBD2
CDR3 protein: CSASRLAGGYQETQYF
CDR3 DNA: TGCAGTGCTAGTAGGCTAGCGGGGGGTTACCAAGAGACCCAGTACTTC

clone size: NA
J gene: TRBJ2-3
V gene: TRBV11-2
D gene: TRBD2
CDR3 protein: CASSGPGTSGADTQYF
CDR3 DNA: TGTGCCAGCAGCGGGCCCGGGACTAGCGGGGCAGATACGCAGTATTTT

clone size: once
J gene: TRBJ2-7
V gene: TRBV10-1
D gene: NA
CDR3 protein: CASSSQGAGEQYF
CDR3 DNA: TGCGCCAGCAGCTCACAGGGAGCCGGCGAGCAGTACTTC

clone size: large
J gene: TRBJ1-1
V gene: TRBV19
D gene: NA
CDR3 protein: CASRKLGGNTEAFF
CDR3 DNA: TGTGCCAGTAGGAAACTAGGGGGGAACACTGAAGCTTTCTTT

clone size: NA
J gene: TRBJ2-2
V gene: TRBV7-3
D gene: TRBD2
CDR3 protein: CASSLNSGSGELFF
CDR3 DNA: TGTGCCAGCAGCTTGAATAGCGGGAGCGGGGAGCTGTTTTTT

clone size: once
J gene: TRBJ2-1
V gene: TRBV2
D gene: TRBD1
CDR3 protein: CASSGPDRDEQFF
CDR3 DNA: TGTGCCAGCAGTGGGCCGGACAGGGATGAGCAGTTCTTC

clone size: NA
J gene: TRBJ2-7
V gene: TRBV30
D gene: TRBD1
CDR3 protein: CAWSVLTGVEQYF
CDR3 DNA: TGTGCCTGGAGTGTTCTCACAGGGGTGGAGCAGTACTTC

clone size: NA
J gene: TRBJ1-4
V gene: TRBV5-4
D gene: NA
CDR3 protein: CASSLGGASDREKLFF
CDR3 DNA: TGTGCCAGCAGCCTAGGGGGGGCCAGCGACCGAGAAAAACTGTTTTTT

clone size: few
J gene: TRBJ1-3
V gene: TRBV6-5
D gene: NA
CDR3 protein: CASSYSRAFGNTIYF
CDR3 DNA: TGTGCCAGCAGTTACTCGAGGGCATTTGGAAACACCATATATTTT

clone size: NA
J gene: TRBJ2-7
V gene: TRBV6-2/TRBV6-3
D gene: TRBD1
CDR3 protein: CASSYSTQGAYEQYF
CDR3 DNA: TGTGCCAGCAGTTACTCTACACAGGGGGCCTACGAGCAGTACTTC

clone size: NA
J gene: TRBJ2-2
V gene: TRBV27
D gene: TRBD2
CDR3 protein: CASSSTPIAGGLTGELFF
CDR3 DNA: TGTGCCAGCAGTTCAACACCAATAGCGGGAGGGCTCACCGGGGAGCTGTTTTTT

clone size: NA
J gene: TRBJ1-1
V gene: TRBV19
D gene: TRBD1
CDR3 protein: CASSRDRGTEAFF
CDR3 DNA: TGTGCCAGTAGTAGGGACAGGGGCACTGAAGCTTTCTTT

clone size: NA
J gene: TRBJ2-3
V gene: TRBV9
D gene: NA
CDR3 protein: CASSSQGYPDTQYF
CDR3 DNA: TGTGCCAGCAGTTCCCAGGGGTACCCAGATACGCAGTATTTT

clone size: NA
J gene: TRBJ2-7
V gene: TRBV12-3/TRBV12-4
D gene: NA
CDR3 protein: CASSLGTYEQYF
CDR3 DNA: TGTGCCAGCAGTTTAGGTACCTACGAGCAGTACTTC

clone size: few
J gene: TRBJ2-7
V gene: TRBV5-1
D gene: TRBD2
CDR3 protein: CASSLGLAGEKQYF
CDR3 DNA: TGCGCCAGCAGCTTGGGACTAGCGGGGGAGAAGCAGTACTTC

clone size: few
J gene: TRBJ1-2
V gene: TRBV19
D gene: NA
CDR3 protein: CASSIRGIGYTF
CDR3 DNA: TGTGCCAGTAGTATCCGGGGGATAGGCTACACCTTC

clone size: NA
J gene: TRBJ2-3
V gene: TRBV20-1
D gene: NA
CDR3 protein: CSARLDTQYF
CDR3 DNA: TGCAGTGCTAGACTGGATACGCAGTATTTT

clone size: NA
J gene: TRBJ2-2
V gene: TRBV7-3
D gene: NA
CDR3 protein: CASSSTINTGELFF
CDR3 DNA: TGTGCCAGCAGCTCCACTATTAACACCGGGGAGCTGTTTTTT

clone size: NA
J gene: TRBJ2-1
V gene: TRBV10-3
D gene: NA
CDR3 protein: CAISEPTRGNFNEQFF
CDR3 DNA: TGTGCCATCAGTGAGCCAACGAGGGGGAACTTCAATGAGCAGTTCTTC

clone size: once
J gene: TRBJ2-7
V gene: TRBV6-5
D gene: NA
CDR3 protein: CASSYSRVVYEQYF
CDR3 DNA: TGTGCCAGCAGTTACTCGAGGGTAGTCTACGAGCAGTACTTC

clone size: NA
J gene: TRBJ1-5
V gene: TRBV7-2
D gene: NA
CDR3 protein: CASSSNLVEPQHF
CDR3 DNA: TGTGCCAGCAGCTCTAATCTGGTGGAGCCCCAGCATTTT

clone size: few
J gene: TRBJ1-5
V gene: TRBV27
D gene: NA
CDR3 protein: CASSLYRIDQPQHF
CDR3 DNA: TGTGCCAGCAGTTTATACAGGATTGACCAGCCCCAGCATTTT

clone size: NA
J gene: TRBJ1-5
V gene: TRBV19
D gene: NA
CDR3 protein: CASSIIQGSNQPQHF
CDR3 DNA: TGTGCCAGTAGTATCATACAGGGCAGCAATCAGCCCCAGCATTTT

clone size: NA
J gene: TRBJ1-5
V gene: TRBV29-1
D gene: NA
CDR3 protein: CSVQDSNQPQHF
CDR3 DNA: TGCAGCGTCCAGGATAGCAATCAGCCCCAGCATTTT

clone size: NA
J gene: TRBJ2-7
V gene: TRBV2
D gene: NA
CDR3 protein: CASSWSSYEQYF
CDR3 DNA: TGTGCCAGCAGTTGGAGCTCCTACGAGCAGTACTTC

clone size: NA
J gene: TRBJ1-6
V gene: TRBV30
D gene: NA
CDR3 protein: CAWSGQVDSPLHF
CDR3 DNA: TGTGCCTGGAGTGGACAGGTGGATTCACCCCTCCACTTT